This TCR beta chain was captured by sequencing in a study of blood T cell repertoires in COVID-19. At the level of the study: In each case, the material was cDNA or gDNA derived from T cells, B-cell-depleted T cells, or PBMCs.

This clone was detected only once. As originally analysed: Reference gene primer amplification gave estimated nucleated cell counts. Generated by immunoSEQ multiplex PCR, the TCRdb table keeps only in-frame clones and is missing some. For V, J and clone size, that table is used; D and trimming come from the DNA. The table includes roughly 150,000 clones, around 89% detected once. The CDR3 runs to 17 residues. V gave up 5 bases and J gave up 3 bases; unmatched junction bases: 12. Germline lookup yields CDR1 LNHDA and CDR2 SQIVND (reference sequence). The rearrangement links TRBV19 to TRBJ1-2; 10 bases fit TRBD1. The clonotype originates from a man aged 55 to 70 with active or convalescent COVID-19. Material for sequencing was peripheral blood. The CDR3 DNA reads TGTGCCAGTAGTGGCGGGACAGGGGTCATTAAAGACTATGGCTACACCTTC. Protein: CASSGGTGVIKDYGYTF.